The T cell receptor beta chain described here comes from a study of cytomegalovirus exposure and HLA in healthy donors (TCRdb year 2017). Background for the entire study: An earlier analysis of roughly 500 of the donors reported 250 to 300 Gb of sequence data and around 110 million unique TCR beta sequences obtained from some 170 million T cells. An early release covering approximately 600 HLA-typed donors comprised about 300 gigabases of sequencing data and tens of millions of unique TCR sequences. Of the 350 to 400 genotyped donors, about 80% fell in the genetic ancestry cluster associated with self-reported Caucasian donors. The study aimed to test whether signatures of past pathogen exposure could be identified by cataloging public T cell receptors. Using immunosequencing, the study profiled T cell repertoires from around 680 subjects and related those repertoires to cytomegalovirus serostatus. Along with the approximately 700-subject first cohort, a separate validation cohort of over 90 different subjects was used. To predict cytomegalovirus infection status, the study brought together high-throughput TCR immunosequencing, statistical association of individual TCRs with disease status, and machine learning. To study patterns of TCR occurrence, a later analysis re-analyzed previously published TCR beta repertoires from several hundred donors and added high-resolution HLA genotyping. In the later analysis, no new phenotypic data were used to find candidate immune exposures; instead, reliance was placed on TCR beta sequences and their occurrence across donors. To decide whether each TCR beta V gene segment behaved as functional or pseudogenic, an earlier analysis of some 600 of the donors relied on high-throughput TCR beta sequencing. Donor age, sex, ethnicity and CMV serostatus were compiled together with the repertoire data. In a later genetic analysis, genome-wide SNP genotypes for about 60% of the 666 donors were used, and that subset was treated as a discovery cohort. Every repertoire in the discovery cohort had been generated on one and the same sequencing platform. HLA typing included class I and class II loci at four-digit resolution. The number of typed donors differed by locus: about 620-640 for A, B, C, DRB1 and DQB1; approximately 520 for DQA1; some 610 for DPA1; and around 450 for DPB1. Because of strong linkage in the cohort, four to six DR-DQ haplotypes were treated as single units for association and clustering. Among about 410 genotyped donors of the cohort, an average of around 250,000 unique TCR beta nucleotide sequences was sequenced per donor, of which about 20% were non-productive. Summary of the overall study and its limitations: In a later analysis, several top co-occurrence clusters were reported to appear linked to parvovirus B19, influenza, CMV and Epstein-Barr virus. Only TCR beta chains were sequenced in this cohort, and the absence of alpha or paired-chain data limited detectable features. The study gave a list of about 160 TCR beta chains associated with cytomegalovirus. It was suggested by the authors that the approach could potentially be generalized to other disease states and immunological phenotypes. In vitro tests confirmed that a few of the cytomegalovirus-associated TCR beta chains recognize cytomegalovirus antigens. When HLA alleles, especially DR and DQ, strongly co-occurred, TCR associations were difficult to assign to individual alleles. A later analysis found that HLA-associated TCR beta chains were more clonally expanded and had lower generation probabilities than equally common non-associated chains. A further reported finding was that TCR beta sequences accurately predicted the HLA-A and HLA-B alleles for most subjects in the first cohort. According to a later analysis, TCR association rates differed among HLA loci, with DRB1 alleles showing the most associated TCRs and HLA-C alleles showing the fewest. For the cohort, immune exposure information was limited to CMV serostatus. Because the 87-base-pair reads could not distinguish some IMGT-functional V segments, including TRBV6-2 and TRBV6-3, those segments were excluded. Because counts were too low, approximately 15 rarely observed V segments, including chromosome 9 orphons, were excluded from the earlier analysis of fewer than 650 of the donors. Compared with the roughly 700-donor mean, donors in an Asian-associated ancestry cluster had fewer N-insertions in productive TCRs, according to a later genetic analysis. Because some donors lacked HLA typing at each locus, the association tests relied only on the typed subset. The sequencing pipeline was judged likely to have produced a cluster of highly shared sequence variants as a technical artifact. An association between a missense DCLRE1C variant and V-gene and J-gene trimming of TCR beta chains was found in a later genetic analysis and replicated in an independent cohort. A later analysis associated about 17,000 TCR beta sequences with specific HLA alleles at a false discovery rate of 0.05. While some public TCRs were present in many individuals, most TCR sequences turned up only very rarely across donors. The presence/absence analyses assumed that sequencing depth was roughly uniform across donors, and that assumption may not be true. Correlated functional status among segregating V segments might reflect linkage disequilibrium, but an unknown experimental factor could not be ruled out. Most CMV-associated TCR beta chains appeared to be HLA-restricted in a later analysis, and the HLA associations seemed to be driven largely by CMV exposure. Broadly in line with IMGT annotations, most TCR beta V segments showed up in productive rearrangements about 90% or about 30% of the time in an earlier analysis of 450 to 750 of the donors. The classifier was reported to diagnose cytomegalovirus status with high specificity and sensitivity in both the original cohort and the validation cohort.

The cohort comprised hundreds of healthy bone marrow donors. At the time of sampling, every cohort member was nominally healthy, though immune exposures that went unrecorded were likely present. The donor was CMV seropositive and belonged to the group of more than 250 seropositive cohort members. A peripheral blood sample was provided by each donor, and peripheral blood mononuclear cells were used for TCR beta sequencing. The Qiagen DNeasy Blood Extraction Kit was used to extract genomic DNA from the blood cell samples. Library preparation used the immunoSEQ multiplex PCR assay. For the multiplex PCR, a mixture combining 60 forward primers for TCR Vbeta segments and 13 reverse primers for TCR Jbeta segments was used. A multiplex PCR assay on genomic DNA amplified the CDR3 region of rearranged TCR beta genes. Amplified TCR beta libraries were sequenced as 87-base-pair reads on the Illumina HiSeq System. Turning to the authors' computational methods: A later analysis counted approximately 84 million unique TCR beta chains across the 600 to 850 repertoires, and roughly 11 million of these chains were shared by at least two donors. Raw reads were error-corrected and collapsed into unique sequences with a nearest-neighbor algorithm that merged closely related sequences to remove PCR and sequencing errors. To assign V, D and J gene segments, CDR3 sequences were aligned to IMGT reference sequences. For a sequence to be retained, a match of at least six nucleotides to both a V gene segment and a J gene segment was required. A rearrangement counted as productive if the CDR3 had no stop codons and remained in frame with V and J, and every other rearrangement counted as non-productive. CDR3 was defined by IMGT convention, running from the second conserved V-encoded cysteine to the conserved J-encoded phenylalanine. In an earlier analysis of more than 550 of the donors, sequences lacking an unambiguous match to a single V gene segment were excluded. An earlier analysis of about 600 of the donors called V segments functional above 56.7% productive rearrangements and segregating when the between-donor standard deviation exceeded 5%. A statistical classification framework was developed to diagnose cytomegalovirus status using the catalog of TCR beta chain sequences. A later analysis assigned V and J genes by comparing TCR nucleotide sequences with IMGT/GENE-DB human TR gene sequences. Using the TCRdist pipeline, a later analysis assigned CDR3 sequences along with most-parsimonious VDJ recombination scenarios. In a later analysis, each TCR beta chain was defined by its CDR3 amino acid sequence together with its V-gene family, and reads without a unique V-gene family were excluded. As a way to deal with suspected cross-contamination and a sequencing artifact, a later analysis dropped under 600 nucleotide sequences that were highly shared and had low generation probability. In a later analysis, a clonal expansion index was calculated for each public chain from normalized within-repertoire ranks of inferred template counts. In a later analysis, generation probabilities were computed with a VDJ recombination model fitted to out-of-frame rearrangements, and the resulting probabilities were checked against IGoR. In a later analysis, TCR-TCR, TCR-HLA and TCR-CMV co-occurrence was scored with hypergeometric tests, and a repertoire-size bias correction was applied to TCR pairs. To estimate false discovery rates, a later analysis permuted the HLA or CMV assignments 20 times. In a later analysis, co-occurring TCRs were grouped using DBSCAN, and TCRdist sequence similarity was added for clustering within HLA-allele-positive subsets. For co-occurrence clustering, repertoires with fewer than 30,000 or more than 120,000 public chains were excluded, along with five repertoires with anomalous nucleotide sharing. TCRdb carries this immuneACCESS record with in-frame sequences only. Its versions omit some clonotypes, under half of them owing to an unresolved V gene in the studies checked, with the rest unexplained. Clonal size and the V and J genes are those of that table, whereas D and trimming came from the DNA. The sample table holds around 120,000 clones, of which about three quarters were seen once. The ten largest clones add up to about 3% of the sample.

For this clone: Its specific antigen is unknown. No base quality values were provided; no much bigger clone lies one nucleotide off.

The CDR3 runs 13 residues from the cysteine to the phenylalanine. Only the CDR3 portion is preserved as DNA: 39 bases, with reading frame beginning at the first base. The trim is 5 bases for V and 6 bases for J, with a gap of 13 bases between the germline ends. According to the germline V gene, CDR1 reads SNHLY and CDR2 reads FYNNEI. The clonotype comes from a woman in her 40s in good health and CMV-seropositive. The sample consisted of PBMCs. The sequence is built from TRBV2 and TRBJ1-2, with no confidently assigned D gene. The DNA is as follows: TGTGCCAGCAGTCTTACAGCGGCGGATGGCTACACCTTC. It specifies CASSLTAADGYTF.